The T cell receptor (beta chain) under discussion was sequenced for a study of radiation and T cells in renal cell carcinoma. Treatment: treatment-naive control, cytoreductive nephrectomy. Treatment-naive patients without radiation supplied the control tumors at nephrectomy. Data came from immunoSEQ multiplex PCR; TCRdb stores just in-frame clones and leaves some out. This table has approximately 21,000 clones, 45% to 70% appearing once. This clone was found a few times. Its antigen remains unknown. Points from the study as a whole: Top 100 clonotypes averaged approximately 50% in irradiated versus about 40% in nephrectomy-only tumors. Irradiated tumors held more dominant CDR3 motifs than control tumors.

The CDR3 is made up of 14 amino acids. The V segment lost 4 bases and the J segment 0 bases; nucleotides outside the gene matches: 1. Germline CDR1 SGHRS, CDR2 YFSETQ. The sequence was obtained from a human donor with renal cell carcinoma. This sequence joins TRBV5-1 and TRBJ2-7, with TRBD1 matching 10 bases. Sequences were derived from tumor tissue, sampled from a patient whose treatment was nephrectomy without radiotherapy. The CDR3 region is CASSRTGGSYEQYF. CDR3 DNA sequence: TGCGCCAGCAGCAGGACAGGGGGCTCCTACGAGCAGTACTTC. Full variable domain (rest looked up from reference TRBV5-1 and TRBJ2-7): KAGVTQTPRYLIKTRGQQVTLSCSPISGHRSVSWYQQTPGQGLQFLFEYFSETQRNKGNFPGRFSGRQFSNSRSEMNVSTLELGDSALYLCASSRTGGSYEQYFGPGTRLTVT.